This T cell receptor (beta chain) derives from a study of T cell responses to AZD1222 COVID-19 vaccine (dated by TCRdb to the early 2020s). Regarding the study in general: Because spike-specific TCR depth and breadth did not differ between the two schedules, AZD1222 recipients who got a second dose at roughly 4 weeks were pooled with those who got a second dose at roughly 12 weeks. Trial participants were enrolled into age subgroups of 18-55, 56-69 and 70-plus years, which contained 148, 28 and 57 TCR-sequenced participants, respectively. A total of about 240 trial participants underwent TCR sequencing, of whom 207 received two doses of AZD1222 and some 26 received two doses of the MenACWY control vaccine.

Of note for this clone: Its antigen is currently not known. The input lacks base qualities; no much larger clone sits a single base away.

The CDR3 regions of human TCRbeta chains were analyzed by immunosequencing. On the authors' methods: Repertoire TCRs were matched against a reference library of SARS-CoV-2-specific TCRs generated with the MIRA antigen-specificity platform. Breadth was defined as the fraction of unique TCRs that were SARS-CoV-2-associated. Depth was defined as the fraction of total T cells that were SARS-CoV-2-associated. Using the MIRA data, each spike-specific TCR was mapped to the spike region that the TCR reacts to and placed in a CD4 or CD8 class. Log10-transformed breadth and depth values were compared by one-way ANOVA with Sidak's multiple comparisons tests. The clones in this table, taken by TCRdb from immuneACCESS, are in-frame only. Not every clone is retained; where verified, under half of the shortfall comes from an unresolved V gene, and the cause of the rest is unknown. V, J and clone size are taken as reported in that table, and D and trimming were inferred from the DNA itself. The sample table records about 130,000 clones; 75% to 90% of these occur just once. The ten largest clones represent approximately 1.5% of the sample.

Paper-wide results and their limitations: After two AZD1222 doses, spike-specific TCR breadth and depth were significantly higher than at day 0 and than in MenACWY recipients. Most participants were white British and females outnumbered males, and the authors suggested that clonal diversity may have been underestimated. In the small 56-69-year group, the increase in depth fell short of significance, most likely because of low power. Conclusions about previously exposed vaccinees are limited because only a handful of AZD1222 recipients were SARS-CoV-2 seropositive at baseline. No day 14 peak-response samples were available, so repertoires were characterized only after the peak T cell response. The whole spike protein was spanned by vaccine-associated CD4 TCRs, and dominant responses were seen in regions 160-218 and 743-854. Reportedly, close to half of the unique spike-specific TCRs recognized epitopes lying outside the regions that are mutated in the B.1.351 and B.1.1.7 variants.

Compared with germline, V lacks 1 base and J lacks 8 bases; bases without a gene match: 11. Its CDR3 holds 16 amino acids, cysteine through phenylalanine. Just CDR3 DNA is preserved here, 48 bases in frame from base 1. From the germline V gene (reference sequence), CDR1 is SGHAT and CDR2 is FQDESV. The sample's time point label, in plain terms: baseline before first vaccination. The vaccinee samples were drawn from two UK trials, COV001 and COV002, one of which was a single-blind randomized controlled phase 2/3 trial testing AZD1222 (ChAdOx1 nCoV-19) in healthy adults. For TCRbeta chain sequencing, PBMC samples were collected from trial participants at day 0 and at day 28 after the second dose.

This sample comprised peripheral blood, obtained on day 0 of AZD1222 vaccination. This chain joins TRBV11-1 to TRBJ2-1; 7 central nucleotides agree with TRBD2. This TCR was sampled from an adult in good health. The CDR3 protein sequence reads: CASSLEGLAALDEQFF. In nucleotides, the sequence is TGTGCCAGCAGCTTAGAAGGTCTAGCGGCCTTGGATGAGCAGTTCTTC.